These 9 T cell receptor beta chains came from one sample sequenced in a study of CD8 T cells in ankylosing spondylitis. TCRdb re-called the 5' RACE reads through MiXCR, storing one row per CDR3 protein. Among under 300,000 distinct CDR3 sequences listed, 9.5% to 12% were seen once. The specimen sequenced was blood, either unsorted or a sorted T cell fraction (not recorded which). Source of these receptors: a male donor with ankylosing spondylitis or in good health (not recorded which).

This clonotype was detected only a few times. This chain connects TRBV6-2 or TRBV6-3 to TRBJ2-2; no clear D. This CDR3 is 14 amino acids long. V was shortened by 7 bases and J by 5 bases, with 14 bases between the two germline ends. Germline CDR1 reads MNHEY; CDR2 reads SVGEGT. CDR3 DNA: TGTGCCAGCATGTTAATAGCAGAGACCGGGGAGCTGTTTTTT. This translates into CASMLIAETGELFF.

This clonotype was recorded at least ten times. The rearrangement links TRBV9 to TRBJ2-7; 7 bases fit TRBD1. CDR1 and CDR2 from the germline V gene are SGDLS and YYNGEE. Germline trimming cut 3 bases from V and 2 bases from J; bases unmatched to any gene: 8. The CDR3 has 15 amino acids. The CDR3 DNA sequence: TGTGCCAGCAGCGCCACCGGGACAGACACCTACGAGCAGTACTTC. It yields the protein CASSATGTDTYEQYF.

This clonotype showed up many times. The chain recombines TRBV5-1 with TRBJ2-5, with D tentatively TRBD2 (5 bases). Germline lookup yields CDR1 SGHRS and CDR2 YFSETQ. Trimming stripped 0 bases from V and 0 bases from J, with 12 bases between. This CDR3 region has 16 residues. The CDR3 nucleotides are TGCGCCAGCAGCTTGGAAGGCGGGCGCCACCAAGAGACCCAGTACTTC. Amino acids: CASSLEGGRHQETQYF.

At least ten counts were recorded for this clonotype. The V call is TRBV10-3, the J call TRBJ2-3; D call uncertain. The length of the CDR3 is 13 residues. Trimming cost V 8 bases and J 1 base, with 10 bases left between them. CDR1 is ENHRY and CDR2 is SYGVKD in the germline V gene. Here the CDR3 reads CAIHEAGTDTQYF. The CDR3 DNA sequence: TGTGCCATCCACGAGGCCGGCACAGATACGCAGTATTTT.

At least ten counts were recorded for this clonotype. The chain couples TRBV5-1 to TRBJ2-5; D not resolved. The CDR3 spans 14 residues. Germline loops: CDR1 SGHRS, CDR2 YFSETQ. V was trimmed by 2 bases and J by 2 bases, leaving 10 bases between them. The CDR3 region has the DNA TGCGCCAGCAGCTTCGACGGGTTGCAAGAGACCCAGTACTTC. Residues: CASSFDGLQETQYF.

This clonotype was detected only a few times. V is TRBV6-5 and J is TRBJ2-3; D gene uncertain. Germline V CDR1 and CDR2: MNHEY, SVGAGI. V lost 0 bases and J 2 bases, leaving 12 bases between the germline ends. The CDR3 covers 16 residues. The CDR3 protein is CASSYSRLAHTDTQYF. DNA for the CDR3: TGTGCCAGCAGTTACTCGAGGCTGGCCCACACAGATACGCAGTATTTT.

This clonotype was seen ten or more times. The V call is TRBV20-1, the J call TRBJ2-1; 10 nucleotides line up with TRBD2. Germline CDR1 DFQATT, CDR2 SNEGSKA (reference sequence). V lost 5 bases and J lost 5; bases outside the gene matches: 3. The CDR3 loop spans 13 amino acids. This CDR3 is CSAELAGNNEQFF. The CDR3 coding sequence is TGCAGTGCTGAACTAGCGGGGAACAATGAGCAGTTCTTC.

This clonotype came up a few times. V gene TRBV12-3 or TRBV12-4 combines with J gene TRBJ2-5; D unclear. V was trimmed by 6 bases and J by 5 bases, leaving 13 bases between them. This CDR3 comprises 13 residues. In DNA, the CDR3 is TGTGCCAGCAGCAAATTTGAGTCTGAGACCCAGTACTTC. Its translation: CASSKFESETQYF.

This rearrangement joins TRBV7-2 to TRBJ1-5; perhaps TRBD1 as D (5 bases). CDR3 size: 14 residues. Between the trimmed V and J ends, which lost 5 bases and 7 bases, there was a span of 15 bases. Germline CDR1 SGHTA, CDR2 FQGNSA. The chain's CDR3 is CASSARGGKQPQHF. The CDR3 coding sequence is TGTGCCAGCAGCGCGAGGGGAGGGAAACAGCCCCAGCATTTT.